This T cell receptor beta chain was sequenced during a study of cytomegalovirus exposure and HLA in healthy donors. The PCR was carried out with 60 Vbeta primers and 13 Jbeta primers. Some clones are missing from TCRdb's copy, which holds only in-frame ones; the method was immunoSEQ multiplex PCR. The table shows around 140,000 clones, with around 57% occurring only once. Germline V gene data show CDR1 as LGHNA and CDR2 as YSLEER. J gave up 2 bases and V 5 bases, and 16 bases lay outside the gene matches. This CDR3 has 18 residues. The clonotype originates from a male donor in good health and CMV-seronegative. Sequences were obtained from PBMCs. V gene TRBV4-3 combines with J gene TRBJ2-3; 7 bases line up with TRBD1. The CDR3 coding sequence is TGCGCCAGCAGCAGAACCGGGACAGAATGGGTTTACACAGATACGCAGTATTTT. Residues: CASSRTGTEWVYTDTQYF.